This T cell receptor beta chain was identified in a study of blood T cells in healthy people across ages. Study findings and constraints: Unknown donor CMV status possibly confounded expanded clonotype changes. Age showed a roughly linear inverse relationship with TCR beta diversity per million T cells.

With regard to this clonotype: Its specificity is not known.

V lost 0 bases and J lost 3, with 6 bases in between. In germline, CDR1 is SEHNR, CDR2 FQNEAQ (reference sequence). This CDR3 is 13 amino acids long. The use of a sample-barcoded 5' primer and a J-beta primer mix characterized a second PCR of 7 to 11 cycles. Unique molecular identifiers of 12 random nucleotides labeled each cDNA. CDR3-containing paired-end reads numbering at least 2.5 million came from each sample. TCRdb reprocessed the 5' RACE reads with MiXCR, giving one entry per CDR3 protein. The table shows over a million distinct CDR3 sequences, with 59% occurring only once. What was sequenced was blood. J is TRBJ2-7 and V is TRBV7-9; D gene ambiguous. The receptor was derived from a man younger than 35 in good health. CDR3 residues: CASSLAPHYEQYF. DNA of the CDR3: TGTGCCAGCAGCTTAGCCCCTCACTACGAGCAGTACTTC. The full variable domain, rest sourced from reference TRBV7-9 and TRBJ2-7, is DTGVSQNPRHKITKRGQNVTFRCDPISEHNRLYWYRQTLGQGPEFLTYFQNEAQLEKSRLLSDRFSAERPKGSFSTLEIQRTEQGDSAMYLCASSLAPHYEQYFGPGTRLTVT.